These T cell receptor beta chains were read from a single sample in a study of CD8 T cells in ankylosing spondylitis. In TCRdb, the 5' RACE reads were re-called with MiXCR into one record per CDR3 protein. The table records about 240,000 distinct CDR3 sequences, 20% to 30% of them present only once. The sequenced sample consisted of blood, either unsorted or a sorted T cell fraction (not recorded which). These receptors came from a male donor with ankylosing spondylitis or in good health (not recorded which). Each CDR3 is given with its conserved first and last residue. The D gene is left open where the match is weak. Clone size appears in some rows only: once, few, many, or a class for an expanded clone.

cdr3_nt cdr3_aa j_call d_call v_call clone_size
TGCAGCGTTCCCGTGTCTAGCTCTGGGGCCAACGTCCTGACTTTC CSVPVSSSGANVLTF TRBJ2-6 . TRBV29-1 many
TGCAGTGCTAGAGATCTCTCGCAGGGATATGGCTACACCTTC CSARDLSQGYGYTF TRBJ1-2 . TRBV20-1 many
TGTGCCAGCAGTTCCGGGACTAGCGGGAGAAGCACAGATACGCAGTATTTT CASSSGTSGRSTDTQYF TRBJ2-3 TRBD2 TRBV6-5 .
TGTGCCATCAGCCTGGACAGGGGCGGAGAGACCCAGTACTTC CAISLDRGGETQYF TRBJ2-5 TRBD1 TRBV10-3 few
TGTGCCAGCAGTACAGGGGGAACCTACGAGCAGTACTTC CASSTGGTYEQYF TRBJ2-7 TRBD1 TRBV12-3/TRBV12-4 .
TGTGCCAGCAGTTTAAGCTCAGGGGACAATGAGCAGTTCTTC CASSLSSGDNEQFF TRBJ2-1 . TRBV12-3/TRBV12-4 many
TGTGCCAGCAGCTTGATCAGTAATACGCAGTATTTT CASSLISNTQYF TRBJ2-3 . TRBV5-5 few
TGTGCCACCCTTACTTGGGGGGGGCGGATAACAGATACGCAGTATTTT CATLTWGGRITDTQYF TRBJ2-3 . TRBV13 .
TGTGCCAGCAGCCCCAACCCGTCACCCCTCCACTTT CASSPNPSPLHF TRBJ1-6 . TRBV11-2 .
TGCAGTGCTGGAACTTCTAGCACAGATACGCAGTATTTT CSAGTSSTDTQYF TRBJ2-3 . TRBV20-1 few
TGTGCCAGCAGATTAACAGGGGGCCTCGACAATGAGCAGTTCTTC CASRLTGGLDNEQFF TRBJ2-1 TRBD1 TRBV7-3 .
TGCAGTGCTACGGGGGGGTTGAGTGGTGGCAATCAGCCCCAGCATTTT CSATGGLSGGNQPQHF TRBJ1-5 . TRBV20-1 .
TGCAGTGCGCCGAGGGGCGGGGAGGAGACCCAGTACTTC CSAPRGGEETQYF TRBJ2-5 . TRBV20-1 .
TGCAGTGCTCTCAGTGCAGGATTCTCCTACGAGCAGTACTTC CSALSAGFSYEQYF TRBJ2-7 . TRBV20-1 few
TGTGCCAGCAGCTCCGGACTAGAGTCGGGTGAGCAGTACTTC CASSSGLESGEQYF TRBJ2-7 TRBD2 TRBV9 many
TGCAGCGTTGGGCTCACCGGGGAGCTGTTTTTT CSVGLTGELFF TRBJ2-2 . TRBV29-1 few
TGCAGTGCTACGACAGGGGATAGCAATCAGCCCCAGCATTTT CSATTGDSNQPQHF TRBJ1-5 TRBD1 TRBV20-1 .
TGTGCCAGCAGCCCCTCCAGGGCGAATGAGCAGTTCTTC CASSPSRANEQFF TRBJ2-1 . TRBV7-6 .
TGCAGTGCTAGTTCGGGCGACACAGATACGCAGTATTTT CSASSGDTDTQYF TRBJ2-3 . TRBV20-1 many
TGTGCCAGCAGCTTAGACAGCCCCCAAGAGACCCAGTACTTC CASSLDSPQETQYF TRBJ2-5 . TRBV7-7 .
TGTGCCAGCAGTTTGGGGGGACTATACGCAGATACGCAGTATTTT CASSLGGLYADTQYF TRBJ2-3 TRBD2 TRBV12-3/TRBV12-4 .
TGCAGTGCTAGAGATGGGGCAGGGGGAACTGAAGCTTTCTTT CSARDGAGGTEAFF TRBJ1-1 TRBD1 TRBV20-1 few
TGTGCCAGCAAGTCGACAGGGGCGGACACTGAAGCTTTCTTT CASKSTGADTEAFF TRBJ1-1 TRBD1 TRBV2 few
TGTGCCAGCTCACTGGACAGGGCCCCAGATACGCAGTATTTT CASSLDRAPDTQYF TRBJ2-3 TRBD1 TRBV18 many
TGTGCCAGCAGGCGGACGGCGCCAGATACGCAGTATTTT CASRRTAPDTQYF TRBJ2-3 . TRBV6-1 few
TGTGCCAGCAGTTCGACAGGGACAAAAAGGGTTTTCTTC CASSSTGTKRVFF TRBJ2-7 TRBD1 TRBV27 .
TGTGCCAGCAGTTTGACCCGGACTAGTCGGGAGACCCAGTACTTC CASSLTRTSRETQYF TRBJ2-5 TRBD2 TRBV27 many
TGTGCCATCACCCAGGGCTCGAGCTCCTACAATGAGCAGTTCTTC CAITQGSSSYNEQFF TRBJ2-1 . TRBV10-3 .
TGTGCCAGCAGCTTACGACTAGCGGGGGGGAGGTCCTACGAGCAGTACTTC CASSLRLAGGRSYEQYF TRBJ2-7 TRBD2 TRBV7-2 many
TGTGCCAGCAGTGTAACAGTCACTGAAGCTTTCTTT CASSVTVTEAFF TRBJ1-1 . TRBV14 many
TGTGCCAGCAGCGCTGCCGGGACTACAATCGGGGAGCTGTTTTTT CASSAAGTTIGELFF TRBJ2-2 TRBD2 TRBV9 many
TGTGCCAGCAGCAGGGGGCGTACCGGGGAGCTGTTTTTT CASSRGRTGELFF TRBJ2-2 TRBD1 TRBV12-3/TRBV12-4 many
TGTGCCAGCAGTTTTGGGCAGATGAACACTGAAGCTTTCTTT CASSFGQMNTEAFF TRBJ1-1 . TRBV12-3/TRBV12-4 few
TGTGCCAGCAGCCCTGCCCGCGGGGCCTACAATGAGCAGTTCTTC CASSPARGAYNEQFF TRBJ2-1 . TRBV12-3/TRBV12-4 many
TGCAGTGCCGAGACGACCGGGGACGATGGCTACACCTTC CSAETTGDDGYTF TRBJ1-2 . TRBV20-1 many
TGTGCCATCAGTGAGAGGGGGGACGCCGGGGAGCTGTTTTTT CAISERGDAGELFF TRBJ2-2 . TRBV10-3 .
TGCAGTCCCTGGGGGGGGGACGAGCAGTACTTC CSPWGGDEQYF TRBJ2-7 TRBD2 TRBV20-1 few
TGCAGTGCCCCCCGTGGGACAGATACGCAGTATTTT CSAPRGTDTQYF TRBJ2-3 . TRBV20-1 many
TGTGCCAGCAGTGACCGGGACTTCCTGGATCAGCCCCAGCATTTT CASSDRDFLDQPQHF TRBJ1-5 . TRBV12-3/TRBV12-4 many
TGTGCCAGCAGTTTAGTTCGAGGGGAGCAGTTCTTC CASSLVRGEQFF TRBJ2-1 . TRBV12-3/TRBV12-4 .
TGTGCCAGCAGCAAAAGAGACAGGCAAGAGACCCAGTACTTC CASSKRDRQETQYF TRBJ2-5 . TRBV21-1 .
TGTGCCAGCAGTATTACAGGAATCCCCCGGGACACTGAAGCTTTCTTT CASSITGIPRDTEAFF TRBJ1-1 . TRBV12-3/TRBV12-4 few
TGTGCCAGCAGTAGGACTAGCGGGGGGAACACAGATACGCAGTATTTT CASSRTSGGNTDTQYF TRBJ2-3 TRBD2 TRBV7-3 .